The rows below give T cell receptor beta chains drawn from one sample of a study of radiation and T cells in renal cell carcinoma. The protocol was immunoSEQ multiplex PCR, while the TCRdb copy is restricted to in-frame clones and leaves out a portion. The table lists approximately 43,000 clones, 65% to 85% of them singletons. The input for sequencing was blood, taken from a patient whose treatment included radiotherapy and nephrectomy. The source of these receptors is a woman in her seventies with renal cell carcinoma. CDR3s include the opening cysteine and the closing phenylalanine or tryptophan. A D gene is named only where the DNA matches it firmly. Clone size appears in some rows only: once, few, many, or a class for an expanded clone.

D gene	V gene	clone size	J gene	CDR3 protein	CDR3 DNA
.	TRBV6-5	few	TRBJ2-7	CASSVGWPSYEQYF	TGCGCCAGCAGTGTCGGGTGGCCGAGCTACGAGCAGTACTTC
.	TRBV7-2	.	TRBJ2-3	CASSNRTGTQYF	TGTGCCAGCAGCAATAGGACGGGTACGCAGTATTTT
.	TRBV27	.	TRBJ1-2	CASQPGGAANYGYTF	TGTGCCAGCCAGCCGGGGGGGGCAGCTAACTATGGCTACACCTTC
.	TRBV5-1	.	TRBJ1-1	CASSSFGRGDTEAFF	TGCGCCAGCAGCAGCTTCGGAAGGGGGGACACTGAAGCTTTCTTT
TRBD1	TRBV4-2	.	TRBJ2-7	CASSQDLSRGNHEQYF	TGTGCCAGCAGCCAAGATTTGAGCAGGGGGAACCACGAGCAGTACTTC
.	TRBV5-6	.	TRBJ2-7	CASSVSGLYEQYF	TGTGCCAGCAGTGTTAGTGGTCTCTACGAGCAGTACTTC
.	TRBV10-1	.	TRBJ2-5	CASSGTQETQYF	TGCGCCAGCAGTGGGACACAAGAGACCCAGTACTTC
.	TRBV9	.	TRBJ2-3	CASSVGRGAADTQYF	TGTGCCAGCAGCGTAGGAAGGGGCGCGGCAGATACGCAGTATTTT
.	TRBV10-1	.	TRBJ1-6	CASSRDGNSPLHF	TGCGCCAGCAGCCGGGACGGTAATTCACCCCTCCACTTT
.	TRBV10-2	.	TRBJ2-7	CASSVGGTHEQYF	TGCGCCAGCAGTGTTGGGGGAACCCACGAGCAGTACTTC
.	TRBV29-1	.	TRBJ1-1	CSVGDRNTEAFF	TGCAGCGTTGGAGACAGGAACACTGAAGCTTTCTTT
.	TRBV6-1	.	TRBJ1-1	CASSELAAANTEAFF	TGTGCCAGCAGTGAATTGGCAGCCGCGAACACTGAAGCTTTCTTT
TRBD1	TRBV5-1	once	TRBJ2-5	CASSLLGGEGETQYF	TGCGCCAGCAGCTTATTAGGGGGCGAAGGAGAGACCCAGTACTTC
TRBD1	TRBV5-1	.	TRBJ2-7	CASSSDRASGEQYF	TGCGCCAGCAGCTCCGACAGGGCGTCGGGTGAGCAGTACTTC
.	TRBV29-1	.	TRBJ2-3	CSVETSSADTQYF	TGCAGCGTCGAAACTAGTAGCGCAGATACGCAGTATTTT
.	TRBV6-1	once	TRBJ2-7	CASREVPARLNEQYF	TGTGCCAGCAGAGAGGTGCCGGCCCGGTTGAACGAGCAGTACTTC
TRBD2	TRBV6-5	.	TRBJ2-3	CASRLAGVSDTQYF	TGTGCCAGCCGACTAGCGGGAGTATCAGATACGCAGTATTTT
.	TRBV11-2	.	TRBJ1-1	CASSPAPHTEAFF	TGTGCCAGCAGCCCGGCTCCTCACACTGAAGCTTTCTTT
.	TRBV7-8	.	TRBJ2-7	CASSLGLPGDYEQYF	TGTGCCAGCAGCTTAGGACTACCTGGGGACTACGAGCAGTACTTC
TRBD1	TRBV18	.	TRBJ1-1	CASSPSTGGTEAFF	TGTGCCAGCTCACCATCGACAGGGGGGACTGAAGCTTTCTTT
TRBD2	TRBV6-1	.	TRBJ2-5	CASSESYGGSGSWTQYF	TGTGCCAGCAGTGAAAGCTATGGGGGTAGCGGGAGTTGGACCCAGTACTTC
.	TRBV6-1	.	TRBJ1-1	CASSEARGGNTEAFF	TGTGCCAGCAGTGAAGCTAGGGGGGGAAACACTGAAGCTTTCTTT
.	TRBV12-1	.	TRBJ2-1	CASSPGAEGTLGDEQFF	TGTGCCAGCAGCCCAGGCGCAGAGGGGACCCTAGGGGATGAGCAGTTCTTC
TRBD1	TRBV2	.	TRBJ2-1	CASSEGQGVYNEQFF	TGTGCCAGCAGTGAGGGACAGGGCGTCTACAATGAGCAGTTCTTC
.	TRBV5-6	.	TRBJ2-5	CASSFEFDREGETQYF	TGTGCCAGCAGCTTCGAGTTCGACAGGGAGGGAGAGACCCAGTACTTC
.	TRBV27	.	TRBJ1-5	CASSLSGGNQPQHF	TGTGCCAGCAGTTTATCAGGTGGAAATCAGCCCCAGCATTTT